A selection of T cell receptor beta chains follows, all from one sample in a study of shared clonotypes between healthy human individuals. This table comes from immunoSEQ multiplex PCR, and its TCRdb copy is limited to in-frame clones, with some not included. This table has some 2 million clones, 85% to 95% appearing once. The sequencing sample was made of naive CD4+ T cells sorted from blood. These receptors were obtained from a young man in good health. CDR3s include the opening cysteine and the closing phenylalanine or tryptophan. The D gene is left open where the match is weak. Size is stated for part of the rows, as once, few or many counts, or as a class when the clone is expanded.

clone size	V gene	D gene	J gene	CDR3 protein	CDR3 DNA
.	TRBV27	TRBD1	TRBJ1-5	CASRRQGGDSNQPQHF	TGTGCCAGCAGACGACAGGGTGGGGATAGCAATCAGCCCCAGCATTTT
.	TRBV15	.	TRBJ2-7	CATSRGQGGNYEQYF	TGTGCCACCAGCAGAGGACAGGGAGGGAACTACGAGCAGTACTTC
.	TRBV28	.	TRBJ2-1	CASRKGKPAYNEQFF	TGTGCCAGCAGAAAGGGGAAGCCTGCCTACAATGAGCAGTTCTTC
once	TRBV5-1	.	TRBJ2-3	CASSLGQSTDTQYF	TGCGCCAGCAGCTTGGGTCAGTCTACAGATACGCAGTATTTT
once	TRBV6-5	TRBD1	TRBJ1-6	CASSRQGAGGTPLHF	TGTGCCAGCAGTCGACAGGGGGCGGGAGGAACACCCCTCCACTTT
.	TRBV19	.	TRBJ1-4	CASSRREANEKLFF	TGTGCCAGTAGTAGGAGGGAGGCTAATGAAAAACTGTTTTTT
.	TRBV18	.	TRBJ2-2	CASSPRLKGGELFF	TGTGCCAGCTCACCACGATTAAAGGGCGGGGAGCTGTTTTTT
.	TRBV5-6	TRBD1	TRBJ1-4	CASGTGTGTEKLFF	TGTGCCAGCGGAACCGGGACAGGGACTGAAAAACTGTTTTTT
.	TRBV5-6	.	TRBJ2-7	CASSSDKAYEQYF	TGTGCCAGCAGCTCCGACAAGGCCTACGAGCAGTACTTC
.	TRBV5-1	TRBD1	TRBJ1-2	CASSAGQGLGYGYTF	TGCGCCAGCAGCGCCGGACAGGGCCTAGGGTATGGCTACACCTTC
.	TRBV30	TRBD2	TRBJ2-7	CAWSVISGGEQYF	TGTGCCTGGAGTGTAATATCGGGGGGCGAGCAGTACTTC
once	TRBV7-9	TRBD1	TRBJ2-3	CASRRWDRRSTDTQYF	TGTGCCAGCAGACGCTGGGACAGGCGCAGCACAGATACGCAGTATTTT
.	TRBV7-2	.	TRBJ1-5	CASSLLLGNQPQHF	TGTGCCAGCAGCTTATTGCTCGGCAATCAGCCCCAGCATTTT
.	TRBV5-6	.	TRBJ2-1	CASSLPAGSYNEQFF	TGTGCCAGCAGCTTGCCGGCAGGCTCCTACAATGAGCAGTTCTTC
.	TRBV7-2	.	TRBJ1-1	CASSPEGGLRAFF	TGTGCCAGCAGCCCAGAGGGGGGGCTGAGGGCTTTCTTT
.	TRBV11-2	.	TRBJ2-5	CASSYYSAGIETQYF	TGTGCCAGCAGCTACTACTCCGCGGGGATAGAGACCCAGTACTTC
.	TRBV10-3	.	TRBJ2-5	CAIRDGSQETQYF	TGTGCCATCAGGGACGGAAGCCAAGAGACCCAGTACTTC
.	TRBV6-1	TRBD1	TRBJ1-5	CASIHRDRGSQPQHF	TGTGCCAGCATCCACCGGGACAGGGGGAGTCAGCCCCAGCATTTT
.	TRBV7-2	.	TRBJ2-2	CASTDKSTGELFF	TGTGCCAGCACCGATAAGAGCACCGGGGAGCTGTTTTTT
.	TRBV7-7	TRBD2	TRBJ2-1	CASSLAGGPIIEQFF	TGTGCTAGCAGCTTGGCGGGGGGCCCGATTATTGAGCAGTTCTTC
few	TRBV10-1	.	TRBJ2-7	CASSDGSSLSYEQYF	TGCGCCAGCAGTGATGGCAGTAGCCTCTCTTACGAGCAGTACTTC
.	TRBV18	TRBD1	TRBJ1-1	CASSPGTGTNTEAFF	TGTGCCAGCTCACCGGGGACAGGGACGAACACTGAAGCTTTCTTT
.	TRBV29-1	.	TRBJ2-5	CSVGGRGWGETQYF	TGCAGCGTTGGGGGCAGGGGTTGGGGAGAGACCCAGTACTTC
.	TRBV10-3	.	TRBJ2-2	CAIRVNGLAEELFF	TGTGCCATCAGGGTCAATGGTCTCGCCGAGGAGCTGTTTTTT
.	TRBV27	TRBD1	TRBJ1-4	CASSSDRDWGEKLFF	TGTGCCAGCAGTTCCGACAGGGATTGGGGTGAAAAACTGTTTTTT
once	TRBV13	.	TRBJ1-1	CASRGNTEAFF	TGTGCCAGCCGAGGGAACACTGAAGCTTTCTTT
.	TRBV6-5	TRBD1	TRBJ1-6	CASTMTGGNNSPLHF	TGTGCCAGCACCATGACAGGGGGGAATAATTCACCCCTCCACTTT
.	TRBV6-1	.	TRBJ1-4	CASGGTLGNGKLFF	TGTGCCAGCGGAGGGACATTGGGGAATGGGAAACTGTTTTTT
.	TRBV14	TRBD1	TRBJ2-6	CASSPLGGDRGESGANVLTF	TGTGCCAGCAGCCCCCTCGGAGGGGACAGGGGGGAATCTGGGGCCAACGTCCTGACTTTC
.	TRBV6-4	.	TRBJ1-2	CASSDGDYGYTF	TGTGCCAGCAGTGATGGGGACTATGGCTACACCTTC
.	TRBV7-2	.	TRBJ1-4	CASRALARADEKLFF	TGTGCCAGCCGAGCTTTAGCCAGGGCTGATGAAAAACTGTTTTTT
.	TRBV21-1	.	TRBJ1-1	CASSKTGDLPTTKNTEAFF	TGTGCCAGCAGCAAGACAGGGGACTTACCGACTACGAAGAACACTGAAGCTTTCTTT
.	TRBV2	.	TRBJ2-5	CASSGQGPRETQYF	TGTGCCAGCAGTGGGCAGGGACCTAGAGAGACCCAGTACTTC